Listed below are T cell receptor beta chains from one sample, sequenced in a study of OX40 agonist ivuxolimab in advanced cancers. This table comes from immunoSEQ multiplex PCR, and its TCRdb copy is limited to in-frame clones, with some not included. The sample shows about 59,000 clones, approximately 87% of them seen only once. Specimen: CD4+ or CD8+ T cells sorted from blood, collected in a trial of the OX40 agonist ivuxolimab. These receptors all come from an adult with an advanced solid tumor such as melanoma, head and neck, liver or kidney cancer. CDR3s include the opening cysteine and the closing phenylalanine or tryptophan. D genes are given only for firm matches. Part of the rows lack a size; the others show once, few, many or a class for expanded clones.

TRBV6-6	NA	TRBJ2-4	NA	TGTGCCAGCAGTTACTCCAGGTCACCGAACATTCAGTACTTC	CASSYSRSPNIQYF
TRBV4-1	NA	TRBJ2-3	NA	TGCGCCAGCAGCCAGGATCGAGGCGGTAGCACAGATACGCAGTATTTT	CASSQDRGGSTDTQYF
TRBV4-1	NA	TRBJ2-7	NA	TGCGCCAGCAGCCCAGTCAGGAGCTCCTACGAGCAGTACTTC	CASSPVRSSYEQYF
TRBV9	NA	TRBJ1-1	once	TGTGCCAGCAGCGTAGTACCGGGCTCGAACACTGAAGCTTTCTTT	CASSVVPGSNTEAFF
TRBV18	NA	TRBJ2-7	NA	TGTGCCAGCTCACCATCCTCGACAGGGGACTACGGGCAGTACTTC	CASSPSSTGDYGQYF
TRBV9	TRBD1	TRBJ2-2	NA	TGTGCCAGCAGCGTAGGTGGACAGGGGTACACCGGGGAGCTGTTTTTT	CASSVGGQGYTGELFF
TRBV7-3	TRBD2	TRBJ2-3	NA	TGTGCCAGCAGCTTAGACGGCGGGGGAACAGATACGCAGTATTTT	CASSLDGGGTDTQYF
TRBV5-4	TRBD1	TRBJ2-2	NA	TGTGCCAGCAGCACGGGACAGCTCACCGGGGAGCTGTTTTTT	CASSTGQLTGELFF
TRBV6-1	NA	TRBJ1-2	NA	TGTGCCAGCAGTCCCCGGGACGGCAACTATGGCTACACCTTC	CASSPRDGNYGYTF
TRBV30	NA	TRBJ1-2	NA	TGTGCCTGGAGTTGGGTGGCACAGGGCTATGGCTACACCTTC	CAWSWVAQGYGYTF
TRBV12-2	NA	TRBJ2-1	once	TGTGCAAGTCGCTTAGTACCCCAGGGGAAGCACAATGAGCAGTTCTTC	CASRLVPQGKHNEQFF
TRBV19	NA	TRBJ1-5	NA	TGTGCCAGTAGTACAGGGTACGGTCAGCCCCAGCATTTT	CASSTGYGQPQHF
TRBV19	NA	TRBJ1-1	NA	TGTGCCAGTACCCCCTCCGGGATCATGAACACTGAAGCTTTCTTT	CASTPSGIMNTEAFF
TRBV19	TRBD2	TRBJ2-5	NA	TGTGCCAGTAGTATGGGACTAGCGGGTTGGACCCAGTACTTC	CASSMGLAGWTQYF
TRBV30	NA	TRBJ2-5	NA	TGTGCCTGGAGTGTACGGACACAAGAGACCCAGTACTTC	CAWSVRTQETQYF
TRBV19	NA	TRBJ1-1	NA	TGTGCCAGTAGGGGACAGAACACTGAAGCTTTCTTT	CASRGQNTEAFF
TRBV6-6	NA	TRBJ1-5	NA	TGTGCCAGCAGTCCTGGCAGGGAATCGAGCAATCAGCCCCAGCATTTT	CASSPGRESSNQPQHF
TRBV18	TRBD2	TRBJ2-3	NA	TGTGCCAGCTCACCAAGGACTAGCGGGAGAGATACGCAGTATTTT	CASSPRTSGRDTQYF
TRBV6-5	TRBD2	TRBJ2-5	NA	TGTGCCAGCAGATCGCATAGCGGGAGATGGGAGACCCAGTACTTC	CASRSHSGRWETQYF
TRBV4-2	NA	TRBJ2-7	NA	TGTGCCAGCAGCGCGCCCGACAGGTACCACGAGCAGTACTTC	CASSAPDRYHEQYF
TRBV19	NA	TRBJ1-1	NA	TGTGCCAGTAGTTGGCAGATGAACACTGAAGCTTTCTTT	CASSWQMNTEAFF
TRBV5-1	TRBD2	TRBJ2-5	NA	TGCGCCAGCAGCTTGGGATGGGGGGGCCAAGAGACCCAGTACTTC	CASSLGWGGQETQYF
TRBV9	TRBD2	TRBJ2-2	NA	TGTGCCAGCAGCACACAGCGGGAGGGAAACACCGGGGAGCTGTTTTTT	CASSTQREGNTGELFF
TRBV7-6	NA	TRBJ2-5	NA	TGTGCCAGCAGCACCCCGGGACGGCAAGAGACCCAGTACTTC	CASSTPGRQETQYF
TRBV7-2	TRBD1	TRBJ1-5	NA	TGTGCCAGCAGCTCACAGGGGGGGCCCCAGCATTTT	CASSSQGGPQHF
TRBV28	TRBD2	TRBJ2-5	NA	TGTGCCAGCAGTTCGGTGCTGACTAGCTACGGAGAGACCCAGTACTTC	CASSSVLTSYGETQYF
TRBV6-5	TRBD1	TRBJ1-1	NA	TGTGCCAGCAGTCTCCGGACAGGGTACACTGAAGCTTTCTTT	CASSLRTGYTEAFF
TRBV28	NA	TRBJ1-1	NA	TGTGCCAGTTCCGTGGGGGGGCGAATAGAAACTGAAGCTTTCTTT	CASSVGGRIETEAFF